This T cell receptor beta chain was identified in a study of Tregs in tolerant kidney transplant recipients. Study-level results: Activated donor B cell expansion appeared to reveal the most relevant donor-specific TCRbeta repertoire.

Unstimulated Tregs (CD4+CD25+CD127-) and CD4+CD25- non-Tregs were sorted from PBMCs. CDR1 is MDHEN, CDR2 SYDVKM, per germline. Trimming stripped 6 bases from V and 0 bases from J, with 9 bases between. The CDR3 loop spans 14 amino acids. Comment on this clone: Its antigen is still unknown.

Using immunoSEQ multiplex PCR, the repertoire was profiled, and TCRdb retains in-frame clones only, with some absent. The table lists fewer than 70,000 clones, more than 70% of them singletons, with more than 4.5% in the top ten. The chain carries TRBV28 and TRBJ1-3; D remains ambiguous. Source material: CD4+ T cells from blood. The receptor comes from a human donor in good health. In DNA, the CDR3 is TGTGCCAGCAGGGACTCCAGCTCTGGAAACACCATATATTTT. Protein sequence: CASRDSSSGNTIYF.